The next 23 T cell receptor beta chains were all read from a single sample in a study of human T cells and chemical hapten exposure. Each CDR3 protein gets one entry after TCRdb re-called the RACE reads with MiXCR. The sample holds 35,000 to 50,000 distinct CDR3 sequences, roughly 10% seen once. Time point defined: pre-sensitization, week 0. The treatment here: therapeutic diphenylcyclopropenone sensitization with weekly scalp DPC. This material consisted of whole blood, taken in connection with sensitization to the hapten diphenylcyclopropenone (DPC). The source of these receptors is a man aged 25-40 years with alopecia areata. Some clones in this sample may be carry-over from other donors' samples.

This clonotype was detected ten times or more. The chain couples TRBV12-3 or TRBV12-4 to TRBJ1-6; D is undetermined. This CDR3 region has 13 residues. Between the trimmed V and J ends, which lost 6 bases and 6 bases, there was a span of 9 bases. Here the CDR3 reads CASRSTGNSPLHF. Here the CDR3 DNA reads TGTGCCAGCAGATCTACGGGTAATTCACCCCTCCACTTT.

This clonotype has at least ten counts. The chain has TRBV7-2 and TRBJ2-1; D ambiguous. This CDR3 spans 15 amino acids. Trimming took 3 bases from V and 10 from J, leaving 19 bases between them. Germline V lookup: CDR1 SGHTA, CDR2 FQGNSA. The DNA for the CDR3 is TGTGCCAGCAGCTTTGAAGTGACTCCCGTATGGGAGCAGTTCTTC. This codes for CASSFEVTPVWEQFF.

The table lists this clonotype with a few counts. The V call is TRBV19, the J call TRBJ1-5, with TRBD1 as a possible D gene (6 bases). Germline V gene sequence: CDR1 LNHDA, CDR2 SQIVND (reference sequence). Trimming stripped 10 bases from V and 4 bases from J, with 20 bases between. The CDR3 length is 15 residues. DNA for the CDR3: TGTGCCACCTTAACCACCGGGACATCTAATCAGCCCCAGCATTTT. Residues: CATLTTGTSNQPQHF.

This clonotype was observed at least ten times. The chain is built from TRBV27 and TRBJ2-5, with TRBD2 as a possible D gene (6 bases). The CDR3 consists of 14 residues. CDR1 is MNHEY and CDR2 is SMNVEV in the germline V gene (reference sequence). Trimming shortened V by 3 bases and J by 2 bases, and 10 bases separated the two germline ends. CDR3 amino acids: CASSFRRDQETQYF. The DNA for the CDR3 is TGTGCCAGCAGTTTTAGGCGGGATCAAGAGACCCAGTACTTC.

This chain joins TRBV5-1 and TRBJ1-6; tentative D call: TRBD1 (6 bases). V was pared by 2 bases and J by 10 bases, with 16 bases between. Germline CDR1 is SGHRS and CDR2 is YFSETQ. The CDR3 covers 15 residues. In DNA form, the CDR3 reads TGCGCCAGCAGCTTCGTACAGGGTGAACGGTCACCCCTCCACTTT. Translation: CASSFVQGERSPLHF.

There are a few counts of this clonotype. This rearrangement joins TRBV20-1 to TRBJ2-7; 9 bases map to TRBD1. The germline CDR1 and CDR2 sequences are DFQATT and SNEGSKA (reference sequence). The CDR3 contains 16 residues. The J segment lost 3 bases and the V segment lost 0 bases, leaving 9 bases of the junction unmatched. CDR3 protein: CSARDGTGTGLYEQYF. CDR3 nucleotides: TGCAGTGCTAGAGACGGAACCGGGACAGGGCTCTACGAGCAGTACTTC.

This clonotype came up a few times. This rearrangement joins TRBV11-2 to TRBJ1-2; 7 bases fit TRBD1. Germline CDR1 reads SGHAT; CDR2 reads FQNNGV. The CDR3 extends over 13 amino acids. V lost 0 bases to trimming and J lost 10 bases; unmatched junction nucleotides: 5. DNA for the CDR3: TGTGCCAGCAGCTTAGATCGACAGGGAGCCTACACCTTC. Translating gives CASSLDRQGAYTF.

The gene calls are TRBV29-1 and TRBJ1-1; the D is unclear. Trimming cost V 6 bases and J 7 bases, with 15 bases left between them. The CDR3 spans 12 residues. Germline V gene data show CDR1 as SQVTM and CDR2 as ANQGSEA. The CDR3 region is CSVSKAIVEAFF. CDR3 DNA: TGCAGCGTGTCGAAAGCGATTGTTGAAGCTTTCTTT.

This clonotype was counted between two and nine times. CDR3 protein: CASRGHRDGELFF. CDR3 sequence (DNA): TGTGCCAGCAGGGGACACAGGGACGGGGAGCTGTTTTTT. The chain links TRBV9 to TRBJ2-2; a possible D gene is TRBD1 (6 bases). This CDR3 is 13 amino acids long. CDR1 and CDR2 (germline): SGDLS, YYNGEE. V dropped 5 bases and J dropped 7 bases, with 12 bases sitting between them.

This clonotype was observed at least ten times. This chain links TRBV10-1 with TRBJ2-5, with D perhaps matching TRBD1 (6 bases). CDR3 size: 13 residues. Deletions cut 3 bases from V and 4 bases from J, with 9 bases between. The germline gives CDR1 WNHNN, CDR2 SYGVQD (reference sequence). In nucleotides, the CDR3 is TGCGCCAGCAGTGAAACAGGGCGAGAGACCCAGTACTTC. Encoded protein: CASSETGRETQYF.

This clonotype has a count of ten or more. This chain links TRBV7-2 with TRBJ1-2, with D perhaps matching TRBD1 (5 bases). Germline CDR1 SGHTA, CDR2 FQGNSA. The V end was cut by 5 bases, the J end by 2 bases, with 12 bases between. The CDR3 length is 14 residues. CDR3 in amino acids: CASSPRTRNYGYTF. In nucleotides, the CDR3 is TGTGCCAGCAGCCCCCGGACACGAAACTATGGCTACACCTTC.

This clonotype was found many times. The rearrangement joins TRBV18 to TRBJ2-3; no reliable D call. This CDR3 region has 13 residues. V was pared by 3 bases and J by 2 bases, with 6 bases between. Germline assignment: CDR1 KGHSH and CDR2 LQKENI. The CDR3 nucleotides are TGTGCCAGCTCACCCCCCATCACAGATACGCAGTATTTT. It codes for CASSPPITDTQYF.

The J gene is TRBJ1-2, the V gene TRBV29-1, with 8 nucleotides matching TRBD1. CDR1 and CDR2 from the germline V gene are SQVTM and ANQGSEA. The ends lost 4 bases at V and 6 bases at J; junction bases unmatched: 7. CDR3 length: 13 amino acids. The CDR3 protein is CSVVGQGINGYTF. CDR3 in DNA: TGCAGCGTTGTTGGACAGGGAATCAATGGCTACACCTTC.

This clonotype was counted ten times or more. V usage is TRBV7-2 and J usage is TRBJ1-6; 8 nucleotides line up with TRBD1. V trimming: 4 bases; J trimming: 7 bases; junction bases outside the gene matches: 6. The CDR3 spans 15 residues. The germline V gene encodes CDR1 SGHTA and CDR2 FQGNSA. CDR3 residues: CASSSLGQGNSPLHF. The DNA of the CDR3 is TGTGCCAGCAGCTCGCTAGGACAGGGAAATTCACCCCTCCACTTT.

This chain connects TRBV13 to TRBJ1-5, with D possibly matching TRBD1 (5 bases). V lost 2 bases, J lost 2 bases, and 7 bases lay in between. The germline V gene encodes CDR1 PRHDT and CDR2 FYEKMQ (reference sequence). The CDR3 is 14 residues long. As DNA, the CDR3 is TGTGCCAGCAGCTTAAGGGACGGCAATCAGCCCCAGCATTTT. As protein: CASSLRDGNQPQHF.

There are many counts of this clonotype. V gene TRBV6-6 combines with J gene TRBJ2-1, with 12 bases that match TRBD2. CDR3 length: 18 residues. The germline V gene encodes CDR1 MNHNY and CDR2 SVGAGI (reference sequence). The ends lost 2 bases at V and 4 bases at J; junction bases unmatched: 9. The CDR3 DNA follows: TGTGCCAGCAGTTACGCCCCACTAGCGGGGGGACCATACAATGAGCAGTTCTTC. This gives the protein CASSYAPLAGGPYNEQFF.

The gene calls are TRBV12-3 or TRBV12-4 and TRBJ2-1; TRBD2 matches at 12 bases. The CDR3 extends over 18 amino acids. V shed 2 bases and J 8 bases; nucleotides not matched to a gene: 13. The CDR3 coding sequence is TGTGCCAGCAGTTTAAGCGGCTCTTCTAGCGGGAGGGCCTATGAGCAGTTCTTC. Amino acid sequence: CASSLSGSSSGRAYEQFF.

V gene TRBV6-1 combines with J gene TRBJ1-4; D not resolved. Germline CDR1 and CDR2: MNHNS and SASEGT. Trimming took off 5 bases at V and 5 bases at J, with 0 bases between the two ends. The CDR3 has 10 amino acids. The CDR3: CASSNEKLFF. The CDR3 nucleotides read TGTGCCAGCAGTAATGAAAAACTGTTTTTT.

V is TRBV7-8 and J is TRBJ2-5; tentatively, D is TRBD1 (5 bases). The CDR3 sequence is 13 residues long. CDR1 is SGHVS and CDR2 is FQNEAQ in the germline V gene. Trimming left V 5 bases short and J 5 bases short, with 12 bases between. CDR3 sequence (DNA): TGTGCCAGCAGCCCAGGGTTCCGGGAGACCCAGTACTTC. It encodes CASSPGFRETQYF. The full variable domain, in which reference TRBV7-8 and TRBJ2-5 provide the parts outside the CDR3, is GAGVSQSPRYKVAKRGQDVALRCDPISGHVSLFWYQQALGQGPEFLTYFQNEAQLDKSGLPSDRFFAERPEGSVSTLKIQRTQQEDSAVYLCASSPGFRETQYFGPGTRLLVL.

This clonotype was counted many times. This chain connects TRBV12-3 or TRBV12-4 to TRBJ1-3; D is unresolved. Trimming removed 7 bases from V and 0 bases from J, with 13 bases in between. The CDR3 extends over 15 amino acids. CDR3 protein: CASTPVGYSGNTIYF. The DNA for the CDR3 is TGTGCCAGCACCCCGGTTGGCTACTCTGGAAACACCATATATTTT.

This clonotype was seen ten or more times. The chain carries TRBV5-1 and TRBJ2-3, with D unresolved. Germline assignment: CDR1 SGHRS and CDR2 YFSETQ. The CDR3 covers 12 residues. Deletions cut 1 base from V and 4 bases from J, with 4 bases between. This CDR3 is CASSLFSDTQYF. Here the CDR3 DNA reads TGCGCCAGCAGCTTGTTTTCAGATACGCAGTATTTT. Drawing the rest from reference TRBV5-1 and TRBJ2-3, the complete variable domain is KAGVTQTPRYLIKTRGQQVTLSCSPISGHRSVSWYQQTPGQGLQFLFEYFSETQRNKGNFPGRFSGRQFSNSRSEMNVSTLELGDSALYLCASSLFSDTQYFGPGTRLTVL.

The table lists this clonotype with a few counts. The CDR3, as DNA: TGCAGTGGTCGGGGGTGGGGAGAGACCCAGTACTTC. Its translation is CSGRGWGETQYF. The V call is TRBV20-1, the J call TRBJ2-5, with TRBD2 as a possible D gene (6 bases). This CDR3 region has 12 residues. Trimming took 7 bases from V and 4 from J, leaving 13 bases between them. Germline V CDR1 and CDR2: DFQATT, SNEGSKA (reference sequence).

This clonotype was recorded many times. This chain links TRBV6-1 with TRBJ2-7; 10 bases fit TRBD2. Losses at the gene ends were 4 bases for V and 6 bases for J; bases not matched to a gene: 3. CDR3 length: 13 residues. Germline values: CDR1 MNHNS, CDR2 SASEGT. The CDR3 is CASSVLAGAEQYV. The CDR3 bases are TGTGCCAGCAGTGTTCTAGCGGGAGCCGAGCAGTACGTC.